This T cell receptor beta chain stems from a study of T cell responses to AZD1222 COVID-19 vaccine. Profiling relied on immunoSEQ multiplex PCR, and the TCRdb table lists in-frame clones only, not all of them. In the table there are approximately 150,000 clones, roughly 91% of which are singletons. Combined were second doses at about 4 or about 12 weeks. Study-wide points: Females made up more of the donors, who were largely white British, and clonal diversity may have come out too low. Sampled repertoires all dated from after the peak T cell response.

Of note for this clone: The antigen remains undetermined.

This receptor was identified in an adult who received the AZD1222 COVID-19 vaccine. The sequencing here drew on peripheral blood, taken 28 days after the second AZD1222 dose.

CDR3 sequence reads: CASSQVRGQPQHF. CDR3 nucleotides: TGCGCCAGCAGCCAAGTTAGGGGTCAGCCCCAGCATTTT. The rearrangement uses TRBV4-1 and TRBJ1-5, with a possible D match to TRBD1 (5 bases). Per the germline V gene, CDR1 is MGHRA and CDR2 is YSYEKL. V lost 1 base and J 6 bases, leaving 7 bases between the germline ends. CDR3 length equals 13 residues.